The present T cell receptor (beta chain) was sequenced within a study of shared clonotypes between healthy human individuals. Repertoires were generated with immunoSEQ multiplex PCR, while TCRdb's copy carries only in-frame clones and drops some. The table records 700,000 to 950,000 clones, 90% to 98% of them present only once. Naive-designated CD8 cells lacked CD45RO, were positively enriched for CCR7, and omitted terminally differentiated effector memory CD45RA+ cells. The CDR3 is 15 amino acids. Germline values: CDR1 MGHRA, CDR2 YSYEKL. V dropped 4 bases and J dropped 0 bases, with 12 bases sitting between them.

This clonotype was sampled from a man aged 25-40 years in good health. Sequencing was performed on naive CD8+ T cells sorted from blood. This rearrangement joins TRBV4-1 to TRBJ1-1; D is uncertain. CDR3 in DNA: TGCGCCAGCAGCCCGGGCAACGGTTTGAACACTGAAGCTTTCTTT. This codes for CASSPGNGLNTEAFF.